A selection of T cell receptor beta chains follows, all from one sample in a study of early T cells in non-severe SARS-CoV-2 infection. MiXCR, applied by TCRdb to the 5' RACE reads, yields one record per CDR3 protein. The table records 35,000 to 50,000 distinct CDR3 sequences, less than 6.5% of them present only once. The sequences come from whole blood, collected at baseline. The receptor source for this set is an adult who was a healthcare worker with PCR-confirmed SARS-CoV-2 infection or an uninfected control (not recorded which). Each CDR3 is given with its conserved first and last residue. D genes are given only for firm matches. Clone size is stated in some rows and not others, as once, few, many or a class when expanded.

clone size	D gene	V gene	J gene	CDR3 DNA	CDR3 protein
-	TRBD2	TRBV29-1	TRBJ2-1	TGCAGCGTTGATCCGACTAGCGGGGCCCACAATGAGCAGTTCTTC	CSVDPTSGAHNEQFF
many	-	TRBV27	TRBJ2-1	TGTGCCAGCAGTTTATTTGGGGGGGGGCTTAGCTCCTACAATGAGCAGTTCTTC	CASSLFGGGLSSYNEQFF
many	-	TRBV19	TRBJ2-3	TGTGCCAGTAGTATAGAGCCAGATACGCAGTATTTT	CASSIEPDTQYF
many	-	TRBV27	TRBJ1-1	TGTGCCAGTGCGTCTAGGTCAGACGAAGCTTTCTTT	CASASRSDEAFF
-	TRBD1	TRBV20-1	TRBJ2-7	TGCAGTGCTATGCGGACAGGGTTATACGAGCAGTACTTC	CSAMRTGLYEQYF
many	-	TRBV7-3	TRBJ1-2	TGTGCCAGCAGCGCGACAGTCCTTGGCTACACCTTC	CASSATVLGYTF
many	TRBD2	TRBV5-1	TRBJ2-5	TGCGCCAGCGCCAGAAGTGGTGCGGGGGGCCAGACCCAGTACTTC	CASARSGAGGQTQYF
few	-	TRBV6-5	TRBJ1-1	TGTGCCAGCAGTTACTCATATGCAGGGGTGAACACTGAAGCTTTCTTT	CASSYSYAGVNTEAFF
few	-	TRBV4-1	TRBJ1-4	TGCGCCAGCAGCCAAGTAATGATGGGGGGGAGAGCAACTAATGAAAAACTGTTTTTT	CASSQVMMGGRATNEKLFF
few	-	TRBV7-8	TRBJ1-5	TGTGCCAGCAGCCGGGAGGGACACCTCAATCAGCCCCAGCATTTT	CASSREGHLNQPQHF
-	-	TRBV12-5	TRBJ2-3	TGTGCTAGTGGTTTGGTAGGCGGATTCACAGATACGCAGTATTTT	CASGLVGGFTDTQYF
few	TRBD1	TRBV3-1	TRBJ1-2	TGTGCCAGCAGCCAAGATCCGGCGACAGGGGGCTTAGCGGACACCTTC	CASSQDPATGGLADTF
many	TRBD2	TRBV29-1	TRBJ2-3	TGCAGCGTTGCTGGCGGGGGGACAGATACGCAGTATTTT	CSVAGGGTDTQYF
few	-	TRBV30	TRBJ1-6	TGTGCCTGGAGACAGGGTGGGGACTCACCCCTCCACTTT	CAWRQGGDSPLHF
many	-	TRBV12-3/TRBV12-4	TRBJ1-5	TGTGCCAGCAGTTTAGTGGGGCCCGGGCCCCAGCATTTT	CASSLVGPGPQHF
many	TRBD1	TRBV27	TRBJ2-7	TGTGCCAGCAGCCCCAGGGGGATTTACGAGCAGTACTTC	CASSPRGIYEQYF
-	TRBD1	TRBV4-3	TRBJ2-7	TGCGCCAGCAGCCGGTACGGGACAGGGGGGGACGAGCAGTACTTC	CASSRYGTGGDEQYF
many	-	TRBV20-1	TRBJ1-6	TGCAGTGCTAGAGCGGATGAGCAAAGCTCCTATAATTCACCCCTCCACTTT	CSARADEQSSYNSPLHF
-	-	TRBV27	TRBJ1-5	TGTGCCAGCAGTTTAACAGGGCCTCAGCCCCAGCATTTT	CASSLTGPQPQHF
many	-	TRBV30	TRBJ1-2	TGTGCCTGGAGTGTATGGGGTAACTATGGCTACACCTTC	CAWSVWGNYGYTF
-	-	TRBV7-9	TRBJ2-3	TGTGCCAGCAGCGCTCCGACTAGACGCACAGATACGCAGTATTTT	CASSAPTRRTDTQYF
-	-	TRBV5-1	TRBJ1-1	TGCGCCAGCAGCTTGGAGGTTTTCACTGAAGCTTTCTTT	CASSLEVFTEAFF
many	TRBD1	TRBV7-8	TRBJ1-2	TGTGCCAGCAGCCGCGCGGCAGGGGGCAGAGATGGCTACACCTTC	CASSRAAGGRDGYTF
-	TRBD1	TRBV6-7	TRBJ1-1	TGTGCCAGCAGTTACAGGACAGGGCGTAAGATCACTGAAGCTTTCTTT	CASSYRTGRKITEAFF
many	TRBD1	TRBV29-1	TRBJ1-3	TGCAGCGTGGCGACAGGGGCTGGAAACACCATATATTTT	CSVATGAGNTIYF
-	-	TRBV20-1	TRBJ2-7	TGCAGTGGGTATAAGACCGATAGCTACGAGCAGTACTTC	CSGYKTDSYEQYF
many	-	TRBV7-2	TRBJ2-5	TGTGCCAGCAGCTCGGACTGGAACCAAGAGACCCAGTACTTC	CASSSDWNQETQYF
many	TRBD1	TRBV28	TRBJ1-2	TGTGCCAGCAGTTCCATGACAGGGTCCTATGGCTACACCTTC	CASSSMTGSYGYTF
many	TRBD1	TRBV29-1	TRBJ2-6	TGCAGCGTTGAAGCCCGGGACAGGGCTACTGGGGCCAACGTCCTGACTTTC	CSVEARDRATGANVLTF
many	-	TRBV7-2	TRBJ2-5	TGTGCCAGCAGCGGAGGGCAGGCCCAGTACTTC	CASSGGQAQYF
many	-	TRBV29-1	TRBJ2-3	TGCAGCGTTGTAATCCCCCCGGAGAATACGCAGTATTTT	CSVVIPPENTQYF
many	-	TRBV6-5	TRBJ2-7	TGTGCCAGCAGAAGGGACGGAACGACCTACGAGCAGTACTTC	CASRRDGTTYEQYF
many	TRBD1	TRBV12-3/TRBV12-4	TRBJ1-2	TGTGCCAGCACCACCGGGACAGACTATGGCTACACCTTC	CASTTGTDYGYTF
few	TRBD1	TRBV2	TRBJ1-5	TGTGCCAGCAGGGCGACAGGGGACGGCAATCAGCCCCAGCATTTT	CASRATGDGNQPQHF
few	TRBD2	TRBV7-9	TRBJ2-3	TGTGCCAGCAGCCGCCCCCTGGAAAGCGGGGGTTTGGATACGCAGTATTTT	CASSRPLESGGLDTQYF
many	-	TRBV9	TRBJ1-2	TGTGCCAGCAAGAATCAAGGGACGGCCTATGGCTACACCTTC	CASKNQGTAYGYTF
many	-	TRBV14	TRBJ1-1	TGTGCCAGCAGCCAAGTTTTCATGAACACTGAAGCTTTCTTT	CASSQVFMNTEAFF
many	-	TRBV25-1	TRBJ2-3	TGTGCCAGCATGAAGGACACAGATACGCAGTATTTT	CASMKDTDTQYF
few	-	TRBV25-1	TRBJ1-1	TGTGCCAGCAGTGAATACACGGGCAGCCTCCAGGGAGCTTTCTTT	CASSEYTGSLQGAFF
-	TRBD2	TRBV28	TRBJ2-2	TGTGCCAGCAGCCCCCGGACTAGCGGGGGCCCCGGGGAGCTGTTTTTT	CASSPRTSGGPGELFF
many	TRBD2	TRBV12-3/TRBV12-4	TRBJ2-1	TGTGCCAGCAGGACCGGAGCGGGGACTACCTACAATGAGCAGTTCTTC	CASRTGAGTTYNEQFF
-	-	TRBV2	TRBJ1-5	TGTGCCAGCCTGGCAGAATCTAGCAATCAGCCCCAGCATTTT	CASLAESSNQPQHF